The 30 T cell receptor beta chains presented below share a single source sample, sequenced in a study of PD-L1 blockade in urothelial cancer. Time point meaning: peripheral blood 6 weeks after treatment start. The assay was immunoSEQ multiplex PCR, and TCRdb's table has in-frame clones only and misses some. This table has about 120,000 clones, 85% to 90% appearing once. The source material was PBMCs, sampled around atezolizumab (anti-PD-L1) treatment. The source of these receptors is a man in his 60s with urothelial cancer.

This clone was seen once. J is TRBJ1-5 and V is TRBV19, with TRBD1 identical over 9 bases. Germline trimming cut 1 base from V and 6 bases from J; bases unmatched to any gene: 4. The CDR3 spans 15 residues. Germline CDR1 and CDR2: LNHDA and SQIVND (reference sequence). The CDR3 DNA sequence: TGTGCCAGTAGTATAGGACAGGGGGTCGGTCAGCCCCAGCATTTT. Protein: CASSIGQGVGQPQHF.

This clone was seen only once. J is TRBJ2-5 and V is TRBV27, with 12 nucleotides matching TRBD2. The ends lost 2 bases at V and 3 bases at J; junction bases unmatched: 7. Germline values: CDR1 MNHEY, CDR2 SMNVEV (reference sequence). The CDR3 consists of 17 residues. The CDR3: CASSLRASGRAEETQYF. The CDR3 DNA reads TGTGCCAGCAGTTTACGGGCTAGCGGGAGGGCCGAAGAGACCCAGTACTTC.

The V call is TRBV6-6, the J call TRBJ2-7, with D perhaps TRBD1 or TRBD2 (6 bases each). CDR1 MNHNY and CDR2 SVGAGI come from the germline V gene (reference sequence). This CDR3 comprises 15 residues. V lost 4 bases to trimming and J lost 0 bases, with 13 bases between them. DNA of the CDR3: TGTGCCAGCAGTTCCTCGGGGGCCAGCTCCTACGAGCAGTACTTC. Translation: CASSSSGASSYEQYF.

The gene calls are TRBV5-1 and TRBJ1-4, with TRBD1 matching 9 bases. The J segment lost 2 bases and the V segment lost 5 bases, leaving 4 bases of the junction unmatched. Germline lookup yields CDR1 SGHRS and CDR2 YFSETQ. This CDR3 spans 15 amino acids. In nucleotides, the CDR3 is TGCGCCAGCAGAACAGGGGGCAGGACTAATGAAAAACTGTTTTTT. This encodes CASRTGGRTNEKLFF.

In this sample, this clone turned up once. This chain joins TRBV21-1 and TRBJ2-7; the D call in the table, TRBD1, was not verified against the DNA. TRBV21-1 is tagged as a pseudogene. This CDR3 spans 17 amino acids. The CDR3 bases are TGTGCCAGCAGCAACCCGGACAGGGGGACAACTACCTACGAGCAGTACTTC. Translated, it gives CASSNPDRGTTTYEQYF.

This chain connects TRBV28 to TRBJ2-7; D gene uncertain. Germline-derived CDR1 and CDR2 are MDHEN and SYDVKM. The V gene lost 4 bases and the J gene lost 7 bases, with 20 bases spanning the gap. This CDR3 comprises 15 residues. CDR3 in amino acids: CASSSPGGALTEQYF. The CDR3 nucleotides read TGTGCCAGCAGTTCCCCGGGTGGAGCCCTCACGGAGCAGTACTTC.

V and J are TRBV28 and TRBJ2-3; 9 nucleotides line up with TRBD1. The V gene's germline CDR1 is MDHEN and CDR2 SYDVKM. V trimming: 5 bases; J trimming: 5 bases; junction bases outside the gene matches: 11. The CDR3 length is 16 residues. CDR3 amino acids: CASSRAGTGFLDTQYF. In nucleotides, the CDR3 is TGTGCCAGCAGTAGGGCCGGGACAGGGTTCCTAGATACGCAGTATTTT.

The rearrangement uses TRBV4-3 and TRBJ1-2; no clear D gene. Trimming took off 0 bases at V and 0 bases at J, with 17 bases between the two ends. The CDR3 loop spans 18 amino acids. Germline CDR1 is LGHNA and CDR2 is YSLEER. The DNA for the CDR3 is TGCGCCAGCAGCCAAGATAGCTCCCCCACCGACCCTAACTATGGCTACACCTTC. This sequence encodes CASSQDSSPTDPNYGYTF.

This CDR3 reads CASSKAGGSNQPQHF. The CDR3 bases are TGTGCCAGCAGCAAGGCAGGGGGAAGCAATCAGCCCCAGCATTTT. The chain employs TRBV11-3 and TRBJ1-5; TRBD1 aligns across 7 bases. With V trimmed by 5 bases and J by 1 base, 5 bases remained unmatched. The CDR3 is 15 residues long. In germline, CDR1 is SGHNT, CDR2 YENEEA. The full variable domain, completed using reference TRBV11-3 and TRBJ1-5, is EAGVVQSPRYKIIEKKQPVAFWCNPISGHNTLYWYLQNLGQGPELLIRYENEEAVDDSQLPKDRFSAERLKGVDSTLKIQPAELGDSAVYLCASSKAGGSNQPQHFGDGTRLSIL.

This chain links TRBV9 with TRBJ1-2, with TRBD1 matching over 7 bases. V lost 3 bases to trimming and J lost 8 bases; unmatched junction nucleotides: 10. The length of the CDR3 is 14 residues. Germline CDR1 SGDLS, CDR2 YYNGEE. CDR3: CASSEQTGLYGYTF. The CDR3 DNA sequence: TGTGCCAGCAGCGAACAGACAGGGCTTTACGGCTACACCTTC. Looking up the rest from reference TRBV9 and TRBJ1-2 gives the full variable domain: DSGVTQTPKHLITATGQRVTLRCSPRSGDLSVYWYQQSLDQGLQFLIQYYNGEERAKGNILERFSAQQFPDLHSELNLSSLELGDSALYFCASSEQTGLYGYTFGSGTRLTVV.

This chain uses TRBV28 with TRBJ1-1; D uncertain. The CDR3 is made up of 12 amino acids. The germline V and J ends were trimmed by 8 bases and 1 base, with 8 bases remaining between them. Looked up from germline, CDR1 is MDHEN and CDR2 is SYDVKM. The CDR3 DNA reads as TGTGCCAGCGATTCAGGGAACACTGAAGCTTTCTTT. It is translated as CASDSGNTEAFF.

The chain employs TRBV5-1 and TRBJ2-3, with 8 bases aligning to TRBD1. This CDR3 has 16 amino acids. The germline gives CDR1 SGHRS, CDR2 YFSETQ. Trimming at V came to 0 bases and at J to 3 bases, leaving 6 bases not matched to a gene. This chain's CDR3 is CASSLAGGGMTDTQYF. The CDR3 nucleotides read TGCGCCAGCAGCTTGGCAGGGGGCGGTATGACAGATACGCAGTATTTT.

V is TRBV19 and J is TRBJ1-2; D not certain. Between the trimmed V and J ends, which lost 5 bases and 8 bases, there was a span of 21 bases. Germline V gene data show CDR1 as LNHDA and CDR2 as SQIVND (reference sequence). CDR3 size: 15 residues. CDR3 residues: CASSFARVKAGGYTF. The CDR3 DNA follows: TGTGCCAGTAGTTTCGCCCGTGTCAAGGCAGGCGGCTACACCTTC. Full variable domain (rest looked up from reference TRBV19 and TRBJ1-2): DGGITQSPKYLFRKEGQNVTLSCEQNLNHDAMYWYRQDPGQGLRLIYYSQIVNDFQKGDIAEGYSVSREKKESFPLTVTSAQKNPTAFYLCASSFARVKAGGYTFGSGTRLTVV.

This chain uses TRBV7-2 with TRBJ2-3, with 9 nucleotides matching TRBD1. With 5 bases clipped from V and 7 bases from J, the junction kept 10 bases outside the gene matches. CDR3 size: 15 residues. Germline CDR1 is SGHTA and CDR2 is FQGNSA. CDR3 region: CASSPGTGTLNTQYF. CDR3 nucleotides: TGTGCCAGCAGCCCGGGGACAGGGACCTTAAATACGCAGTATTTT.

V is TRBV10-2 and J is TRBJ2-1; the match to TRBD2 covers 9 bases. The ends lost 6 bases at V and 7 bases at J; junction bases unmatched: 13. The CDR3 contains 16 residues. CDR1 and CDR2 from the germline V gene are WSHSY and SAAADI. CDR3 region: CASSQTSGAGENEQFF. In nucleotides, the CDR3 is TGCGCCAGCAGCCAGACTAGCGGAGCAGGAGAGAATGAGCAGTTCTTC.

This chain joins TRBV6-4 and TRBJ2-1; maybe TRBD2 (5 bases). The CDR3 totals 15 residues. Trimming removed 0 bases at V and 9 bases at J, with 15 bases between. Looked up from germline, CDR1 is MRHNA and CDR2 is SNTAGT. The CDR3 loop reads CASSDSNLGSGEQFF. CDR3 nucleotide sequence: TGTGCCAGCAGTGACTCGAATCTCGGCAGCGGTGAGCAGTTCTTC.

The CDR3 reads CASSGQGPIREQYF. The CDR3 DNA reads as TGTGCCAGCAGTGGACAGGGACCTATCCGCGAGCAGTACTTC. The rearrangement joins TRBV2 to TRBJ2-7; 7 positions match TRBD1. Germline CDR1 reads SNHLY; CDR2 reads FYNNEI. The CDR3 sequence is 14 residues long. V lost 4 bases and J lost 6; bases outside the gene matches: 9.

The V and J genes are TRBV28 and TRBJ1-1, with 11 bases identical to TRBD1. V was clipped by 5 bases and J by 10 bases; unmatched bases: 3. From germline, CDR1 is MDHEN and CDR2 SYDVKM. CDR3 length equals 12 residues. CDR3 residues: CASSPGTGGAFF. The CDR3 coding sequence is TGTGCCAGCAGTCCCGGGACAGGGGGAGCTTTCTTT.

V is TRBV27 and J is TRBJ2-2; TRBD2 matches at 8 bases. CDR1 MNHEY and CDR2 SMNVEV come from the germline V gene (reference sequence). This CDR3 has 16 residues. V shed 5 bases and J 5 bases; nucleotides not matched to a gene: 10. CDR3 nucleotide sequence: TGTGCCAGCAGTACCCTCTTCGGGAGGGGGACCGGGGAGCTGTTTTTT. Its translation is CASSTLFGRGTGELFF.

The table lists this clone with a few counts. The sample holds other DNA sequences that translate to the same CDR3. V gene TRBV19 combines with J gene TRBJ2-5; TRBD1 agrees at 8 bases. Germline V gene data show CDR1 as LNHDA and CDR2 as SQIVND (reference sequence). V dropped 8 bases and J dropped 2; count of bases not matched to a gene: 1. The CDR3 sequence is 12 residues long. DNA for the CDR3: TGTGCCAGTGGACAGGGACAAGAGACCCAGTACTTC. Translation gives CASGQGQETQYF. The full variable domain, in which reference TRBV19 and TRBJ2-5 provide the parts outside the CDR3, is DGGITQSPKYLFRKEGQNVTLSCEQNLNHDAMYWYRQDPGQGLRLIYYSQIVNDFQKGDIAEGYSVSREKKESFPLTVTSAQKNPTAFYLCASGQGQETQYFGPGTRLLVL.

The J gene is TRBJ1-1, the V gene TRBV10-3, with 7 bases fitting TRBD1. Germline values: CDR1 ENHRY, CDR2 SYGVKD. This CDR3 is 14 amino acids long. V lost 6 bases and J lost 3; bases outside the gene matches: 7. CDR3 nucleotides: TGTGCCATCAGCGAACAGGGGTTTGACACTGAAGCTTTCTTT. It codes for CAISEQGFDTEAFF.

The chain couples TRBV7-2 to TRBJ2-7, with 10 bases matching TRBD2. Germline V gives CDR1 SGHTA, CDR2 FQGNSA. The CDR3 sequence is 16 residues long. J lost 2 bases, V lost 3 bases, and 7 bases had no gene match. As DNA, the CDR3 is TGTGCCAGCAGCTTTTCTAGCGGGGGCAAAACCTACGAGCAGTACTTC. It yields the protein CASSFSSGGKTYEQYF.

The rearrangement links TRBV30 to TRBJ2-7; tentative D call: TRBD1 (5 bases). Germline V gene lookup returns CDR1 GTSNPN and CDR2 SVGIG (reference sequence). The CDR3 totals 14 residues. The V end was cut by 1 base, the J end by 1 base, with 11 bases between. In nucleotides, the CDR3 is TGTGCCTGGAGTGGTAAGGGGATGTCCTACGAGCAGTACTTC. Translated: CAWSGKGMSYEQYF.

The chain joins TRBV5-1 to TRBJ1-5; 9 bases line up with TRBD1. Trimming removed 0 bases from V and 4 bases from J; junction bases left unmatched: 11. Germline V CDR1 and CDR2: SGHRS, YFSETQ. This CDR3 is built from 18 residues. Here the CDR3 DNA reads TGCGCCAGCAGCTTGGACCCACAGGGGGCTAATCCTAATCAGCCCCAGCATTTT. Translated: CASSLDPQGANPNQPQHF. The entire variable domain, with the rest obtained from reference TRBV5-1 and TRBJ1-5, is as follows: KAGVTQTPRYLIKTRGQQVTLSCSPISGHRSVSWYQQTPGQGLQFLFEYFSETQRNKGNFPGRFSGRQFSNSRSEMNVSTLELGDSALYLCASSLDPQGANPNQPQHFGDGTRLSIL.

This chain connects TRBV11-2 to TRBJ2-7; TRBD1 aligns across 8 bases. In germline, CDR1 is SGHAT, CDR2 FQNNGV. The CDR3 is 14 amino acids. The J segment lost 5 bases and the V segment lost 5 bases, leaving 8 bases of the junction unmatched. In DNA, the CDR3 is TGTGCCAGCAGCGGTCGGACAGGGTTCAACGAGCAGTACTTC. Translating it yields CASSGRTGFNEQYF.

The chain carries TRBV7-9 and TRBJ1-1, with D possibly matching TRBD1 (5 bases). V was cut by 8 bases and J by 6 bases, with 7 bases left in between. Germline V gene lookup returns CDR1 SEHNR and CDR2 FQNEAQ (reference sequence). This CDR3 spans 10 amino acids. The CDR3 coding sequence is TGTGCCAGCGGGGGGGCTGAAGCTTTCTTT. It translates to CASGGAEAFF.

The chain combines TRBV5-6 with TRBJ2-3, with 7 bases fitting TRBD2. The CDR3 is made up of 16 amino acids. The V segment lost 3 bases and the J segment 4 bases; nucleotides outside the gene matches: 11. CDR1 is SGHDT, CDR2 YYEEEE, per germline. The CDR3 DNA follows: TGTGCCAGCAGCTCCGAGTTAGCGGGCCTCGCAGATACGCAGTATTTT. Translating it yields CASSSELAGLADTQYF.

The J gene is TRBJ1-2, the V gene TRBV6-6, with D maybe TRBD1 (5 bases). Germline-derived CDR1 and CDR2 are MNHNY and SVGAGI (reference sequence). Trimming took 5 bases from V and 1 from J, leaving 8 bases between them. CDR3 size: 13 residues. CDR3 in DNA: TGTGCCAGCAGTCCAGGGATTAACTATGGCTACACCTTC. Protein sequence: CASSPGINYGYTF.

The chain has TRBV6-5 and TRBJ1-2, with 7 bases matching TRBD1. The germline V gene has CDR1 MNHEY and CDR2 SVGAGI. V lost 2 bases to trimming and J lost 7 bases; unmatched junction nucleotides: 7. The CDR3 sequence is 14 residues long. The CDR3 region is CASSYGTDLIGYTF. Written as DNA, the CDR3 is TGTGCCAGCAGTTACGGGACAGACCTGATTGGCTACACCTTC.

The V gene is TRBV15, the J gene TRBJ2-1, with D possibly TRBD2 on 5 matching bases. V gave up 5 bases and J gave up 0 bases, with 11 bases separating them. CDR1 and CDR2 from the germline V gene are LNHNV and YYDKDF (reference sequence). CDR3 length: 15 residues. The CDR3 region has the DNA TGTGCCACCAGCTCCGAGCGGAGCTCCTACAATGAGCAGTTCTTC. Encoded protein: CATSSERSSYNEQFF.